The T cell receptor beta chain described here comes from a study of T cell responses to AZD1222 COVID-19 vaccine. Study-wide points: Sampled repertoires all dated from after the peak T cell response. White British people made up most donors, females outnumbered males, and clonal diversity was possibly underestimated.

A note on this clone: Antigen: not known.

From germline, CDR1 is SGHRS and CDR2 YFSETQ. The V end was cut by 4 bases, the J end by 0 bases, with 17 bases between. The CDR3 has 16 amino acids. The protocol was immunoSEQ multiplex PCR, while the TCRdb copy is restricted to in-frame clones and leaves out a portion. Of over 85,000 clones listed, about 85% are singletons. The chain joins TRBV5-1 to TRBJ2-7, with D possibly being TRBD1 (5 bases). This specimen was peripheral blood, taken on day 0 of AZD1222 vaccination. The TCR comes from an adult in good health. CDR3 region: CASSPLAAGNSYEQYF. The CDR3 nucleotides read TGCGCCAGCAGCCCTCTTGCTGCAGGGAACTCCTACGAGCAGTACTTC. The entire variable domain, with the rest obtained from reference TRBV5-1 and TRBJ2-7, is as follows: KAGVTQTPRYLIKTRGQQVTLSCSPISGHRSVSWYQQTPGQGLQFLFEYFSETQRNKGNFPGRFSGRQFSNSRSEMNVSTLELGDSALYLCASSPLAAGNSYEQYFGPGTRLTVT.